Presented here are 15 T cell receptor beta chains from one specimen sequenced in a study of beta chain features in type 1 diabetes. The study reverse transcribed the entire isolated RNA, so it sequenced expressed TCRB transcripts. The repertoire was sequenced with immunoSEQ multiplex PCR; TCRdb's copy has only in-frame clones and lacks some. This repertoire shows about 140,000 clones, roughly a tenth found once; its top ten account for under 1.5%. Sequencing used naive CD4+ T cells from blood. The receptors were sampled from a man between 18 and 35 years old in good health.

This clone was found a few times. This chain uses TRBV6-6 with TRBJ2-5; maybe TRBD2 (6 bases). CDR1 MNHNY and CDR2 SVGAGI come from the germline V gene (reference sequence). V lost 8 bases and J 5 bases, leaving 12 bases between the germline ends. The CDR3 totals 12 residues. CDR3 nucleotide sequence: TGTGCCAGCGCTGGGAGCGGGGAGACCCAGTACTTC. Translating gives CASAGSGETQYF.

This chain uses TRBV6-6 with TRBJ2-3; TRBD2 agrees at 10 bases. This CDR3 is built from 14 residues. The V gene's germline CDR1 is MNHNY and CDR2 SVGAGI (reference sequence). Unmatched junction bases numbered 7, after V lost 5 bases and J lost 8 bases. Here the CDR3 reads CASSPSGGAGTQYF. The CDR3 nucleotides are TGTGCCAGCAGTCCCAGCGGGGGGGCCGGTACGCAGTATTTT.

The chain joins TRBV6-6 to TRBJ2-7; a weak D match, TRBD2 (6 bases). Per the germline V gene, CDR1 is MNHNY and CDR2 is SVGAGI (reference sequence). V shed 6 bases and J shed 5 bases, with 23 bases lying between them. The CDR3 is made up of 16 amino acids. DNA for the CDR3: TGTGCCAGCAGCCCCACCCCGACTAGAAGGGTCGACGAGCAGTACTTC. Translation gives CASSPTPTRRVDEQYF.

DNA of the CDR3: TGTGCCAGCTCACTCCTCGCAGAATACGAGCAGTACTTC. Translated: CASSLLAEYEQYF. V gene TRBV18 combines with J gene TRBJ2-7; D is ambiguous. The CDR3 is 13 amino acids. Germline V CDR1 and CDR2: KGHSH, LQKENI. Trimming removed 4 bases from V and 4 bases from J, with 11 bases in between.

This clone was observed many times. This rearrangement joins TRBV4-3 to TRBJ2-7, with a weak D call TRBD1 (6 bases). The CDR3 runs 17 residues. The ends were cut back, 0 bases at V and 2 bases at J, with 17 bases in the middle. Germline V CDR1 and CDR2: LGHNA, YSLEER. CDR3 amino acids: CASSQDEKLRTAYEQYF. For the CDR3, the DNA is TGCGCCAGCAGCCAAGATGAAAAGTTAAGGACAGCCTACGAGCAGTACTTC.

This clone was counted only a few times. The J gene is TRBJ2-7, the V gene TRBV6-5, with D possibly TRBD1 on 7 matching bases. The germline V and J ends were trimmed by 2 bases and 0 bases, with 11 bases remaining between them. Germline V CDR1 and CDR2: MNHEY, SVGAGI. The CDR3 has 15 residues. The CDR3 region is CASSYGGTASYEQYF. In DNA form, the CDR3 reads TGTGCCAGCAGTTACGGGGGGACAGCCTCCTACGAGCAGTACTTC.

This clone was seen repeatedly, ten times or more. V and J are TRBV7-9 and TRBJ2-3, with D maybe TRBD2 (7 bases). The CDR3 runs to 17 residues. V lost 1 base to trimming and J lost 3 bases, with 17 bases between them. Germline-derived CDR1 and CDR2 are SEHNR and FQNEAQ (reference sequence). This CDR3 is CASSLESAGAPTDTQYF. For the CDR3, the DNA is TGTGCCAGCAGCTTAGAATCGGCGGGGGCGCCGACAGATACGCAGTATTTT.

This clone was found a few times. V usage is TRBV6-4 and J usage is TRBJ1-1, with D tentatively TRBD1 (5 bases). The CDR3 loop spans 13 amino acids. Between the trimmed V and J ends, which lost 6 bases and 3 bases, there was a span of 11 bases. Germline V CDR1 and CDR2: MRHNA, SNTAGT. The CDR3 here is CASSDSPYTEAFF. The CDR3 bases are TGTGCCAGCAGCGACAGCCCGTACACTGAAGCTTTCTTT.

This clone was counted a few times. The chain recombines TRBV6-5 with TRBJ2-7; D gene uncertain. This CDR3 is built from 11 residues. Germline V gives CDR1 MNHEY, CDR2 SVGAGI. Between the trimmed V and J ends, which lost 5 bases and 4 bases, there was a span of 6 bases. CDR3 in amino acids: CASSPQYEQYF. CDR3 bases: TGTGCCAGCAGTCCTCAGTACGAGCAGTACTTC.

This clone was observed a few times. The chain couples TRBV19 to TRBJ2-2, with D tentatively TRBD2 (5 bases). Germline V gives CDR1 LNHDA, CDR2 SQIVND (reference sequence). Trimming shortened V by 0 bases and J by 5 bases, and 13 bases separated the two germline ends. CDR3 length: 16 residues. CDR3 protein: CASSIDLPGGTGELFF. CDR3 nucleotides: TGTGCCAGTAGTATAGATCTCCCAGGCGGGACCGGGGAGCTGTTTTTT.

V gene TRBV5-6 combines with J gene TRBJ1-4; D possibly corresponds to TRBD1 (5 bases). The CDR3 runs to 16 residues. Between the trimmed V and J ends, which lost 4 bases and 1 base, there was a span of 14 bases. The V gene's germline CDR1 is SGHDT and CDR2 YYEEEE. The CDR3 DNA is TGTGCCAGCAGCCCAGACGGGGGGGGAACTAATGAAAAACTGTTTTTT. Its protein product is CASSPDGGGTNEKLFF.

This clone was counted between two and nine times. The chain joins TRBV19 to TRBJ1-5; no definite D call. The V and J ends lost 6 bases and 0 bases respectively, with 12 bases between them. In germline, CDR1 is LNHDA, CDR2 SQIVND (reference sequence). The CDR3 extends over 15 amino acids. CDR3 in amino acids: CASRPSGLSNQPQHF. CDR3 bases: TGTGCCAGTAGACCTTCTGGACTTAGCAATCAGCCCCAGCATTTT. Filled out from reference TRBV19 and TRBJ1-5, the complete variable domain reads DGGITQSPKYLFRKEGQNVTLSCEQNLNHDAMYWYRQDPGQGLRLIYYSQIVNDFQKGDIAEGYSVSREKKESFPLTVTSAQKNPTAFYLCASRPSGLSNQPQHFGDGTRLSIL.

This sequence joins TRBV18 and TRBJ1-1; 10 bases fit TRBD1. V lost 6 bases to trimming and J lost 2 bases; unmatched junction nucleotides: 3. The CDR3 sequence is 14 residues long. In germline, CDR1 is KGHSH, CDR2 LQKENI. The CDR3 spells CASSGTGANTEAFF. CDR3 nucleotides: TGTGCCAGCTCTGGGACAGGGGCTAACACTGAAGCTTTCTTT.

The table lists this clone with a few counts. V usage is TRBV7-6 and J usage is TRBJ2-1, with 8 nucleotides matching TRBD2. J was trimmed by 10 bases and V by 1 base; bases with no gene match: 9. The CDR3 runs 15 residues. The germline CDR1 and CDR2 sequences are SGHVS and FNYEAQ. CDR3 amino acids: CASSLGVAGNVEQFF. CDR3 nucleotide sequence: TGTGCCAGCAGCTTAGGGGTAGCGGGGAATGTAGAGCAGTTCTTC.

This chain joins TRBV7-2 and TRBJ2-3, with TRBD2 matching 7 bases. The CDR3 loop spans 15 amino acids. Germline V lookup: CDR1 SGHTA, CDR2 FQGNSA. The V and J ends lost 5 bases and 4 bases, in that order; junction bases with no gene match: 9. Here the CDR3 reads CASSENGGSPDTQYF. CDR3 DNA: TGTGCCAGCAGCGAAAACGGGGGGAGTCCAGATACGCAGTATTTT.